This T cell receptor beta chain was sequenced in a study of T-cell reconstitution after alpha-beta-depleted transplantation in children. Unique molecular identifiers were incorporated into the prepared TCRbeta library. Via MiXCR, TCRdb re-called the PCR reads, giving one row per CDR3 protein. The sample comprises about 610,000 distinct CDR3 sequences, 8% to 11% of which are singletons, and 4% rests with the top ten. Only a few counts were recorded for this clonotype. Trimming cost V 2 bases and J 4 bases, with 2 bases left between them. The CDR3 is made up of 12 amino acids. Germline values: CDR1 MGHRA, CDR2 YSYEKL.

This clonotype was obtained from a human donor who donated a stem cell graft to a child with acute myeloid leukemia. The V gene is TRBV4-1, the J gene TRBJ2-2; D unresolved. Material: PBMCs from the stem cell graft donor, obtained from the stem cell graft. The CDR3 bases are TGCGCCAGCAGCCAAATCACCGGGGAGCTGTTTTTT. Translation gives CASSQITGELFF.